This TCR beta chain was obtained from a study of cytomegalovirus exposure and HLA in healthy donors. Study results and caveats: It was reportedly the case that the classifier diagnosed cytomegalovirus status with high specificity and sensitivity.

With 3 bases clipped from V and 7 bases from J, the junction kept 4 bases outside the gene matches. The CDR3 has 14 amino acids. Germline CDR1 LGHNA, CDR2 YNFKEQ. As regards this clone: Its antigen is not identified.

Sequenced by immunoSEQ multiplex PCR; TCRdb stores in-frame clones only, minus some. Here the sample spans 180,000 or so clones, 86% being singletons. The sample consisted of PBMCs. The V and J genes are TRBV4-2 and TRBJ1-4; 8 nucleotides agree with TRBD1. This TCR came from a man aged 30 to 39 in good health and CMV-seropositive. The CDR3 region is CASSQGGTGEKLFF. The CDR3 nucleotides are TGTGCCAGCAGCCAGGGCGGGACAGGTGAAAAACTGTTTTTT.